The clone carrying this T cell receptor (beta chain) was observed a single time. Libraries were prepared by immunoSEQ multiplex PCR; TCRdb keeps only in-frame clonotypes and omits some of them. The sample comprises 70,000 to 95,000 clones, nearly 95% of which are singletons, and roughly 1.7% rests with the top ten. The ends were cut back, 8 bases at V and 7 bases at J, with 24 bases in the middle. Germline V CDR1 and CDR2: MNHNS, SASEGT. The CDR3 loop spans 15 amino acids. This entry is derived from a study of T cell changes during pregnancy in multiple sclerosis. V is TRBV6-1 and J is TRBJ2-7; tentatively, D is TRBD2 (7 bases). The sequences come from peripheral blood, collected after pregnancy. The TCR originated in a female donor in good health, enrolled as a control in a pregnancy study. CDR3 protein: CASGILSGTSEEQYF. The CDR3 DNA is TGTGCCAGCGGTATACTAAGCGGGACAAGTGAGGAGCAGTACTTC.